This T cell receptor (beta chain) was sequenced during a study of cytomegalovirus exposure and HLA in healthy donors. Study outcomes and limitations: The study listed some 160 cytomegalovirus-associated TCR beta chains.

This PCR relied on a set of 60 Vbeta primers and 13 Jbeta primers. Sequencing was performed with immunoSEQ multiplex PCR; in TCRdb, only in-frame clones are kept and a portion is missing. This repertoire includes fewer than 60,000 clones. The CDR3 covers 14 residues. The V gene's germline CDR1 is SQVTM and CDR2 ANQGSEA. After removal of 4 bases from V and 1 base from J, the junction contained 5 bases not matched to a gene. Concerning this clone itself: As yet, its antigen is unknown.

The source of this sequence is a woman younger than 45 in good health and CMV-seropositive. The chain is built from TRBV29-1 and TRBJ2-7; 9 positions agree with TRBD1. The sequenced material came from PBMCs. CDR3 DNA sequence: TGCAGCGTTGTATATGGGACAGGGTCCTACGAGCAGTACTTC. Translated, it gives CSVVYGTGSYEQYF.